This T cell receptor (beta chain) was identified during a study of shared clonotypes between healthy human individuals (dated by TCRdb to about 2020). Regarding the study in general: The cohort included a few men and a couple of women between 18 and 49 years of age. Per donor, leukapheresis produced somewhere between about 0.94 and 10 billion PBMCs. The study deeply sequenced blood TCR repertoires of five healthy adults to estimate repertoire size and the extent of clonotype sharing between individuals. For each donor, three plates each were used for CD4 naive and CD4 memory, two plates were used for CD8 naive, and one plate was used for CD8 memory. To increase sequencing depth and limit assay-specific biases, different laboratories used diverse techniques to prepare libraries and sequence TCR repertoires.

Using the deep immunoSEQ assay, multiplex PCR amplified TCR CDR3 regions from genomic DNA. Extracted genomic DNA from each cell subset was distributed evenly across all wells of several immunoSEQ 96-well plates, and each plate was treated as a replicate. Each replicate PCR for sorted subsets received about 200 ng genomic DNA, equal to some 32,000 T cell genomes. Purified libraries were measured with a Qubit 3.0 fluorometer, size-checked on a Bioanalyzer 2100, and measured again with the KAPA Library Quantification kit. Every immunoSEQ 96-well plate was sequenced on a separate single-read 150-cycle Illumina NextSeq 550 flow cell. Under the source paper's analysis protocol: Because only junctional sequences without quality scores were contained in the immunoSEQ output, filtering matching that applied to full-length reads could not be performed. To assign V/J genes and CDR3, sequences were annotated using PyIR, a Python wrapper for IgBLAST v1.9, with IMGT germline references. Reads with weak V/J assignments (E-value above 1e-6), missing CDR3, stop codons, out-of-frame junctions, or ambiguous translated residues were removed. V3J clonotypes were defined as sequences sharing the same inferred V gene, J gene, and CDR3 amino acid sequence. To compute the percentage overlap between repertoires, the number of shared unique clonotypes was divided by the size of the smaller repertoire. RTK rarefaction, the Chao1 estimator, and Recon v2.1 estimates of unobserved clonotypes were used to assess repertoire richness. Generation probabilities for all TCRbeta clonotypes obtained by the gDNA method from a handful of donors were computed using OLGA. TCRdb holds this immuneACCESS table with in-frame rearrangements only. Some clones are missing; in checked studies, unresolved V genes explain under half, and the rest has no known cause. V and J calls and clone size are those listed in that table; D and trimming were worked out from the DNA. Present in this sample are hundreds of thousands of clones, roughly 95% of which were seen just once. The ten most abundant clones make up 0.05% to 0.07% of the sample.

Comments on this clone: Its binding antigen is unknown. No much larger clone exists at a distance of one base, and base qualities are not known.

Healthy HIV-negative adults with no recently reported acute infections or vaccinations were included as donors. All donors were Caucasian adults living in Nashville, Tennessee, USA. Magnetic negative selection was used to enrich CD4+ T cells, after which naive cells were positively selected on CD45RA and the negative fraction became the memory subset. Blood was obtained by leukapheresis, after which PBMCs were separated by Ficoll-Histopaque density gradient centrifugation and cryopreserved in liquid nitrogen vapor phase. Analytical flow cytometry was used to check the purity and quantity of every magnetically sorted T cell population. Genomic DNA was isolated from every sorted fraction and measured by UV absorbance on a Nanodrop 2000c. The CDR1 and CDR2 encoded by the germline V gene are SGHRS and YFSETQ. There are 14 amino acids in the CDR3, from cysteine to phenylalanine inclusive. Left in the record is the CDR3 DNA by itself, 42 bases read in frame from the first base. Trimming takes 1 base off V and 3 bases off J; junction bases not matched to a gene: 3.

What the work shows at the level of the full study, not this receptor alone: Clonotypes shared by all four sorted-subset donors showed higher generation probabilities than non-shared clonotypes. Rarefaction of sorted-subset datasets indicated incomplete sequencing despite the large sequencing depth. Sharing across several donors was observed for approximately 4.6% of naive CD4, less than 4% of naive CD8, roughly 2.3% of memory CD4, and 0.4% of memory CD8 clonotypes. The genetic and exposure-history diversity represented was limited by the small number of donors. Only blood was sampled, and tissue TCR repertoires likely differ from those in blood. Naive subsets generally had larger estimated clonotype richness than memory subsets did. Pairwise subsampling led to the expectation that sequencing depth would affect the degree of clonotype sharing among donors.

This receptor chain uses TRBV5-1 and TRBJ1-2, with 7 middle bases fitting TRBD1. The sample consisted of naive CD4+ T cells sorted from blood. In the paper's terms, the cell subset or site label means: CD45RA+ positively selected. This clonotype was sampled from a woman aged 25 to 39 in good health. The CDR3 reads as follows: CASSLTGADYGYTF. At the DNA level, the sequence is TGCGCCAGCAGCTTGACAGGGGCAGACTATGGCTACACCTTC.